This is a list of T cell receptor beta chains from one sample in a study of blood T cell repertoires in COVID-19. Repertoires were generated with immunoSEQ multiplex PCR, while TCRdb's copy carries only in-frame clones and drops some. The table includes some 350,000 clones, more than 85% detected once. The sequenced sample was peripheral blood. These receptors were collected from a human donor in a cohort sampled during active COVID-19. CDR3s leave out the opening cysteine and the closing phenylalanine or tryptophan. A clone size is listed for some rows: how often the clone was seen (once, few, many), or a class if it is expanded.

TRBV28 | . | ASSPLDRGDGYT
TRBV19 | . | ASSMGPGLAGAGELF
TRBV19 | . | ASSQASGGYGYT
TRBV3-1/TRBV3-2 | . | ASSHESGQGKETQY
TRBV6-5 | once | ASSLHYQGSTEAF
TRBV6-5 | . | ASRGQLNQPQH
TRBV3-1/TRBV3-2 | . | ASSQEAGGVGKLF
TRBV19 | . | ASSIDGKGSGSSYEQY
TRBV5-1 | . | ASSLGGGANTEAF
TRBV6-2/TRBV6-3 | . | ASSYGAGVKTEAF
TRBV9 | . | ASSVGGGTQY
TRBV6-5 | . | ASSSRQGTNEKLF
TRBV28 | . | ASSFGQPQH
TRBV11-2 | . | ASSLSPQGEAF